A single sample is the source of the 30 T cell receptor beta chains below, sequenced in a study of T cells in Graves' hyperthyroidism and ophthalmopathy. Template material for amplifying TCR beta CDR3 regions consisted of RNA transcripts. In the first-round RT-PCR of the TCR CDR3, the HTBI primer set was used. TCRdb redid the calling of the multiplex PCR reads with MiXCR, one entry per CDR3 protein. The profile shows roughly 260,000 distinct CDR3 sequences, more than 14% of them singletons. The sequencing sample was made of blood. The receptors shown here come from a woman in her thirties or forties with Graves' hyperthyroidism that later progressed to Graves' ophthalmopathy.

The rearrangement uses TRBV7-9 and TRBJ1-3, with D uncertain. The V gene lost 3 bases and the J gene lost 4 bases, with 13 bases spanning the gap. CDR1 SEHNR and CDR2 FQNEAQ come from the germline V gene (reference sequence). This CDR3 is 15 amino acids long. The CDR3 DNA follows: TGTGCCAGCAGCTTCGCTCCAAGGGCGGGAAACACCATATATTTT. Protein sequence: CASSFAPRAGNTIYF. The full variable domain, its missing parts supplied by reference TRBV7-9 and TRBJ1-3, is DTGVSQNPRHKITKRGQNVTFRCDPISEHNRLYWYRQTLGQGPEFLTYFQNEAQLEKSRLLSDRFSAERPKGSFSTLEIQRTEQGDSAMYLCASSFAPRAGNTIYFGEGSWLTVV.

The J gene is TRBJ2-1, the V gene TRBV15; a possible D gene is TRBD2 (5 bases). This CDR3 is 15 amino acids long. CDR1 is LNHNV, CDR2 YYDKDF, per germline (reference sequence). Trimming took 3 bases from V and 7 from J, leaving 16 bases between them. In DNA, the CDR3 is TGTGCCACCAGCAGCAATCACCGGGGAAGTAATGAGCAGTTCTTC. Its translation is CATSSNHRGSNEQFF. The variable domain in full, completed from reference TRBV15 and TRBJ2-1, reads DAMVIQNPRYQVTQFGKPVTLSCSQTLNHNVMYWYQQKSSQAPKLLFHYYDKDFNNEADTPDNFQSRRPNTSFCFLDIRSPGLGDTAMYLCATSSNHRGSNEQFFGPGTRLTVL.

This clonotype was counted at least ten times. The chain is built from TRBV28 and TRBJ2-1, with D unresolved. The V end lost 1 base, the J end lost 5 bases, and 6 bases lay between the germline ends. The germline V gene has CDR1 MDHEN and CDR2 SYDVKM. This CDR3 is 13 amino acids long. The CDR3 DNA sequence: TGTGCCAGCAGTTTATTCGAAAACAATGAGCAGTTCTTC. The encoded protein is CASSLFENNEQFF.

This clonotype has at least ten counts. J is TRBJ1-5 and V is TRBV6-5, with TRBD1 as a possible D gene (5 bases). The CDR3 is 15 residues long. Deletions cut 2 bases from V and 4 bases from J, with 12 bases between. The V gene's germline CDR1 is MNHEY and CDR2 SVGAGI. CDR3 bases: TGTGCCAGCAGTTACGGGGCTCGGGGAAATCAGCCCCAGCATTTT. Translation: CASSYGARGNQPQHF.

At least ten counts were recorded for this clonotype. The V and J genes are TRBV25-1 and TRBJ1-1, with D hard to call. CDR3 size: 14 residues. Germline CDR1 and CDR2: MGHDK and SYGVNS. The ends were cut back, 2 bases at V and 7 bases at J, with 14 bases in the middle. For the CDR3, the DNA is TGTGCCAGCAGTGAACGTGGGCATAGATTTGAAGCTTTCTTT. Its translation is CASSERGHRFEAFF. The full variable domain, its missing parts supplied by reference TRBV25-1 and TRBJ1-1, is EADIYQTPRYLVIGTGKKITLECSQTMGHDKMYWYQQDPGMELHLIHYSYGVNSTEKGDLSSESTVSRIRTEHFPLTLESARPSHTSQYLCASSERGHRFEAFFGQGTRLTVV.

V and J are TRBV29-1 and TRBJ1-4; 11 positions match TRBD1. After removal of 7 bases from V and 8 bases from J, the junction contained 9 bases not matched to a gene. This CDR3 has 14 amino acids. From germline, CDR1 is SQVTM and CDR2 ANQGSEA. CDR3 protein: CSALDRGRGEKLFF. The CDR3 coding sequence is TGCAGCGCATTGGACAGGGGGCGCGGGGAAAAACTGTTTTTT.

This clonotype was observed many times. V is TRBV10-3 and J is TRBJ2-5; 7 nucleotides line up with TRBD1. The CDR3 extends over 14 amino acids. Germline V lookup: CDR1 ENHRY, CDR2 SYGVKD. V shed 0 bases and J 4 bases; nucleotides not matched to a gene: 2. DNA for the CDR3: TGTGCCATCAGTGAGTCGACAGGGATAGAGACCCAGTACTTC. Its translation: CAISESTGIETQYF.

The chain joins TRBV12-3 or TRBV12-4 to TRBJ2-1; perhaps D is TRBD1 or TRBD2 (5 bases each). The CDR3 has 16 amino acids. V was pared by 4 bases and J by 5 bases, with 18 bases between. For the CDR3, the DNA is TGTGCCAGCAGTTCGTGGGGGAGCTACACCAACAATGAGCAGTTCTTC. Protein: CASSSWGSYTNNEQFF.

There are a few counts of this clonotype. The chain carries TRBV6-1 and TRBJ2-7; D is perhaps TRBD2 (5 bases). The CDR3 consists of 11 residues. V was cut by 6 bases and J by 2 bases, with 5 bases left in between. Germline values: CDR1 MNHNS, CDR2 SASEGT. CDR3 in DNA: TGTGCCAGCAGACTAGCCTACGAGCAGTACTTC. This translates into CASRLAYEQYF.

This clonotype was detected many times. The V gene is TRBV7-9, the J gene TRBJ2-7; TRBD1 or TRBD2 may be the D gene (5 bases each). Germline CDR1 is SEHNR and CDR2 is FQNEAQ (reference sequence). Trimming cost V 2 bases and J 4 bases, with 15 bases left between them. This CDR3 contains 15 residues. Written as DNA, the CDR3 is TGTGCCAGCAGCTTACCGGGACGGCCTCCATACGAGCAGTACTTC. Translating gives CASSLPGRPPYEQYF. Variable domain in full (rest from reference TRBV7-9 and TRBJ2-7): DTGVSQNPRHKITKRGQNVTFRCDPISEHNRLYWYRQTLGQGPEFLTYFQNEAQLEKSRLLSDRFSAERPKGSFSTLEIQRTEQGDSAMYLCASSLPGRPPYEQYFGPGTRLTVT.

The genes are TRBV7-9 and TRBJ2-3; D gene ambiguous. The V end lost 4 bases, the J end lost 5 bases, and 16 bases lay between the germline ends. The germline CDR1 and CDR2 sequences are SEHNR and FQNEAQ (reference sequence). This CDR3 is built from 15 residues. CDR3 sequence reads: CASSWNLRPGDTQYF. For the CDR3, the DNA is TGTGCCAGCAGCTGGAATTTGAGGCCGGGAGATACGCAGTATTTT.

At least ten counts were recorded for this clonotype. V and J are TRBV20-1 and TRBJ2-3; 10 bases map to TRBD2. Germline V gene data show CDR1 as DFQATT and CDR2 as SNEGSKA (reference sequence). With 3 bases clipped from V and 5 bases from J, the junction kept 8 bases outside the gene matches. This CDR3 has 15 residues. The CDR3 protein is CSASPLAGEGDTQYF. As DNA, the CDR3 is TGCAGTGCTAGTCCGCTAGCGGGAGAGGGAGATACGCAGTATTTT.

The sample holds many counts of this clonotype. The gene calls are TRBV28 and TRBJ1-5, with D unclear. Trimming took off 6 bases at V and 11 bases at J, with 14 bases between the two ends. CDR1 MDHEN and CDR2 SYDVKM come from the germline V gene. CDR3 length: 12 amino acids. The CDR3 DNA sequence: TGTGCCAGCAGCCCCGACCCCTTAGCCCAGCATTTT. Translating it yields CASSPDPLAQHF.

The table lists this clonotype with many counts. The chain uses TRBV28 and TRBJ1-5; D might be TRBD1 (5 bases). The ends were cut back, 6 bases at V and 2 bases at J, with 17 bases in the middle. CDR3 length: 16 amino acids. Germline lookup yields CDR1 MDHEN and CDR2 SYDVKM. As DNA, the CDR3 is TGTGCCAGCAGCTATAGTGGCAGGGCGGGCAATCAGCCCCAGCATTTT. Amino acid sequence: CASSYSGRAGNQPQHF.

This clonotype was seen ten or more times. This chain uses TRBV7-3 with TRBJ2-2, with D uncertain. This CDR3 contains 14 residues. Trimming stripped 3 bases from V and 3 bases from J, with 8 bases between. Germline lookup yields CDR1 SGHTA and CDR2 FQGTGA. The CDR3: CASSFGDYTGELFF. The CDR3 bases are TGTGCCAGCAGCTTTGGAGATTACACCGGGGAGCTGTTTTTT.

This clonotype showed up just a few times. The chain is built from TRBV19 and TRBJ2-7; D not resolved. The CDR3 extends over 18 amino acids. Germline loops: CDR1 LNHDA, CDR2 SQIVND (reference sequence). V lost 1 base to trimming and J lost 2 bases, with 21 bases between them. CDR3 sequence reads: CASSIAAAVGGRAYEQYF. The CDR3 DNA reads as TGTGCCAGTAGTATAGCGGCGGCCGTGGGCGGCAGAGCCTACGAGCAGTACTTC.

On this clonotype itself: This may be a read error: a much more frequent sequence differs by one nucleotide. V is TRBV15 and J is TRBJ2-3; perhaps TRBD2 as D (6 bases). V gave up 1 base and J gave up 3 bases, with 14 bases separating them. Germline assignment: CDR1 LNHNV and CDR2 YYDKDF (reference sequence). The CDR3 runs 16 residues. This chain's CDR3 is CATSRAPSVITDTQYF. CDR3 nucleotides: TGTGCCACCAGCAGAGCTCCTAGCGTGATTACAGATACGCAGTATTTT.

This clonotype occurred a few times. CDR3 sequence: CASSEKKNQPQHF. In DNA, the CDR3 is TGTGCCAGCAGTGAGAAGAAGAATCAGCCCCAGCATTTT. The chain carries TRBV6-1 and TRBJ1-5; no definite D call. The V end lost 3 bases, the J end lost 4 bases, and 7 bases lay between the germline ends. The germline V gene encodes CDR1 MNHNS and CDR2 SASEGT. There are 13 residues in the CDR3.

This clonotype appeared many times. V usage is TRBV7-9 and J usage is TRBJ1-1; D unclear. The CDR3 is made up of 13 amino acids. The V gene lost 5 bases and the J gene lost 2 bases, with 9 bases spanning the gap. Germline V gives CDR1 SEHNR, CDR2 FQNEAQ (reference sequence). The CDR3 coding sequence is TGTGCCAGCAGCACCCCATTCAACACTGAAGCTTTCTTT. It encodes CASSTPFNTEAFF.

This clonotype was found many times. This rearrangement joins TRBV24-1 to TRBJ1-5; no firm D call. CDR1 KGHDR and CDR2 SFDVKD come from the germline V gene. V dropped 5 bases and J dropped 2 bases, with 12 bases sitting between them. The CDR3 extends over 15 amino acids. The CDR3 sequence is CATSAQGPGNQPQHF. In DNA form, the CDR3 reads TGTGCCACCAGTGCCCAAGGACCGGGCAATCAGCCCCAGCATTTT.

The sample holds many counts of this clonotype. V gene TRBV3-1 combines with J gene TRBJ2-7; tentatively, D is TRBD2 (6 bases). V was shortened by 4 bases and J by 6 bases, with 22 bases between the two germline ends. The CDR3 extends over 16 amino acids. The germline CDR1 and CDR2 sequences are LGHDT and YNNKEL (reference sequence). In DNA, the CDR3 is TGTGCCAGCAGCCTCAGTGCGGGGAAACTGTTCGGCGAGCAGTACTTC. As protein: CASSLSAGKLFGEQYF.

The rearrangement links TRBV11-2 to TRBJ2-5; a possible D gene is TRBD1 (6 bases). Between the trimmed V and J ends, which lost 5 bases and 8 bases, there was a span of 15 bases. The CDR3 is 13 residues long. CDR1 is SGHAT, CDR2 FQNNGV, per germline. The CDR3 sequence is CASSREGVTTQYF. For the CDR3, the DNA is TGTGCCAGCAGCCGAGAGGGGGTGACCACCCAGTACTTC.

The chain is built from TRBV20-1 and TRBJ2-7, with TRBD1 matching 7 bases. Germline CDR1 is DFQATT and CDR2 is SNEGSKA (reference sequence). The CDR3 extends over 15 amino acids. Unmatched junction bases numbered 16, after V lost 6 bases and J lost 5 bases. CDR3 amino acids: CSAPPPDRWNDEQYF. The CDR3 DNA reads TGCAGTGCCCCCCCGCCGGACAGGTGGAACGACGAGCAGTACTTC.

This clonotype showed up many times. CDR3 DNA sequence: TGTGCCTGGAGTCCTACCCCCCATACGCAGTATTTT. This translates into CAWSPTPHTQYF. The chain employs TRBV30 and TRBJ2-3; D remains ambiguous. The germline V gene encodes CDR1 GTSNPN and CDR2 SVGIG (reference sequence). CDR3 length: 12 amino acids. Trimming took off 2 bases at V and 7 bases at J, with 10 bases between the two ends.

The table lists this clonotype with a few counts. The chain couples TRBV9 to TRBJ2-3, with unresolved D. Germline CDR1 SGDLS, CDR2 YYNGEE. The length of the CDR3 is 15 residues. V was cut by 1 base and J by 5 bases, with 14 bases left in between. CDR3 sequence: CASSVSLGTRDTQYF. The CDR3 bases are TGTGCCAGCAGCGTAAGCCTGGGCACTCGAGATACGCAGTATTTT.

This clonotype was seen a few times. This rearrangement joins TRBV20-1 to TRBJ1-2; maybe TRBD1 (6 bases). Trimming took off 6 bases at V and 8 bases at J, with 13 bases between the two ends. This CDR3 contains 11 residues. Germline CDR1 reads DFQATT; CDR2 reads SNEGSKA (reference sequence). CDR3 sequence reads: CSAGGGWGYTF. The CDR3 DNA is TGCAGTGCAGGGGGGGGTTGGGGCTACACCTTC.

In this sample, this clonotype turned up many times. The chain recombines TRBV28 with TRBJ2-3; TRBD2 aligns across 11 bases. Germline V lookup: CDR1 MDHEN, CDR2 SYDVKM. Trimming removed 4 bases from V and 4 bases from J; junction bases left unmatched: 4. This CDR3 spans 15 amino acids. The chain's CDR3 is CASSSTSGRPDTQYF. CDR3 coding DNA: TGTGCCAGCAGTTCAACTAGCGGGAGACCAGATACGCAGTATTTT.

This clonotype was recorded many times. CDR3 loop: CASMTAGAIELFF. The CDR3 DNA reads as TGTGCCAGCATGACGGCAGGGGCGATCGAGCTGTTTTTT. The chain is built from TRBV2 and TRBJ2-2, with a weak D call TRBD1 (6 bases). Germline values: CDR1 SNHLY, CDR2 FYNNEI. The length of the CDR3 is 13 residues. V was cut by 7 bases and J by 11 bases, with 17 bases left in between.

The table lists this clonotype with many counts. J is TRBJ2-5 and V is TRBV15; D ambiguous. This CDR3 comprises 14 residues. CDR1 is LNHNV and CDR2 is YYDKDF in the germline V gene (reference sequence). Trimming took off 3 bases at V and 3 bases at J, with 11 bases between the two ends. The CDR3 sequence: CATSSSTREETQYF. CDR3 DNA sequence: TGTGCCACCAGCAGCTCGACTCGAGAAGAGACCCAGTACTTC.

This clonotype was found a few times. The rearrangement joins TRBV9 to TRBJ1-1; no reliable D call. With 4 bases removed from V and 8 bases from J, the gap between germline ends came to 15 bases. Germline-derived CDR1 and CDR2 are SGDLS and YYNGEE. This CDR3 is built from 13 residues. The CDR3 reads CASSPTPGREAFF. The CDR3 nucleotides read TGTGCCAGCAGCCCAACCCCGGGCAGGGAAGCTTTCTTT.